This TCR beta chain was sequenced in a study of Tregs in tolerant kidney transplant recipients. Remarks on this clone: Antigen specificity is unknown.

Study-wide results and caveats: Validation in larger populations is needed because few patients were studied.

TCRdb's copy holds only in-frame clones and misses some; the assay was immunoSEQ multiplex PCR. Among 20,000 to 25,000 clones listed, around 85% were seen once. CDR3 length: 14 amino acids. V shed 5 bases and J 6 bases; nucleotides not matched to a gene: 3. CDR1 is SGHTA and CDR2 is FQGTGA in the germline V gene. Mixed chimerism was transient after nonmyeloablative marrow transplants from related graft donors. The chain carries TRBV7-3 and TRBJ2-1, with 11 bases aligning to TRBD2. This material consisted of CD8+ T cells from blood (PBMCs), taken 6 months after the transplant. This receptor was taken from a human patient who received a combined kidney and bone marrow transplant. The graft donor may be the source of some T cells. CDR3 DNA: TGTGCCAGCAGCCGACTAGCGGGGAGCAATGAGCAGTTCTTC. Translating it yields CASSRLAGSNEQFF.